These 30 T cell receptor beta chains came from one sample sequenced in a study of cytomegalovirus exposure and HLA in healthy donors. The PCR employed 60 Vbeta primers together with 13 Jbeta primers. Assay: immunoSEQ multiplex PCR; the TCRdb copy retains only in-frame clones and omits some. The sample lists 60,000 to 70,000 clones, about three quarters occurring once. The source material was PBMCs. Receptors were obtained from a man aged 40-49 years in good health and CMV-seronegative.

The chain is built from TRBV7-2 and TRBJ2-5; tentatively, D is TRBD2 (7 bases). CDR1 and CDR2 from the germline V gene are SGHTA and FQGNSA. The ends were cut back, 5 bases at V and 4 bases at J, with 11 bases in the middle. The CDR3 length is 13 residues. CDR3 coding DNA: TGTGCCAGCAGCGGGGGGGCCCGAGAGACCCAGTACTTC. Amino acid sequence: CASSGGARETQYF.

The V and J genes are TRBV4-1 and TRBJ2-7, with TRBD2 matching over 10 bases. This CDR3 has 15 amino acids. Germline trimming cut 2 bases from V and 4 bases from J; bases unmatched to any gene: 5. The germline V gene has CDR1 MGHRA and CDR2 YSYEKL. CDR3 region: CASSQLAGALYEQYF. CDR3 bases: TGCGCCAGCAGCCAACTAGCGGGGGCCCTTTACGAGCAGTACTTC.

V is TRBV9 and J is TRBJ2-1; the match to TRBD2 covers 11 bases. The CDR3 covers 14 residues. Germline loops: CDR1 SGDLS, CDR2 YYNGEE. V shed 4 bases, J shed 12 bases, and the junction held 9 bases outside the gene matches. CDR3 nucleotides: TGTGCCAGCAGCTTGAGCCCCACTAGCGGGGGGCAGTTCTTC. Translation gives CASSLSPTSGGQFF.

This clone was seen only once. The genes are TRBV5-5 and TRBJ2-7; D gene uncertain. V dropped 0 bases and J dropped 0 bases, with 13 bases sitting between them. CDR1 SGHKS and CDR2 YYEKEE come from the germline V gene (reference sequence). This CDR3 is 16 amino acids long. This chain's CDR3 is CASSLVWFSSSYEQYF. The CDR3 DNA reads as TGTGCCAGCAGCTTGGTATGGTTCTCGAGCTCCTACGAGCAGTACTTC.

This clone was seen just once. The chain carries TRBV7-8 and TRBJ2-7; no firm D call. V lost 5 bases to trimming and J lost 0 bases, with 20 bases between them. CDR1 and CDR2 from the germline V gene are SGHVS and FQNEAQ. The CDR3 loop spans 17 amino acids. The CDR3 DNA reads TGTGCCAGCAGCCTCTTTTCGTCATCCTACAGCTCCTACGAGCAGTACTTC. Amino acids: CASSLFSSSYSSYEQYF.

The CDR3 sequence: CASSPGLAHQGGQFF. CDR3 nucleotides: TGTGCCAGCAGCCCGGGACTAGCTCATCAAGGGGGTCAGTTCTTC. The V call is TRBV6-1, the J call TRBJ2-1; 9 bases match TRBD2. V lost 6 bases to trimming and J lost 13 bases; unmatched junction nucleotides: 16. The CDR3 runs to 15 residues. Germline-derived CDR1 and CDR2 are MNHNS and SASEGT.

This clone has only a few counts. The rearrangement uses TRBV7-8 and TRBJ1-1; possibly TRBD1 for D (5 bases). Germline V gives CDR1 SGHVS, CDR2 FQNEAQ. The CDR3 runs 11 residues. The germline V and J ends were trimmed by 7 bases and 5 bases, with 8 bases remaining between them. This CDR3 is CASTRGTEAFF. DNA of the CDR3: TGTGCCAGCACCCGGGGGACTGAAGCTTTCTTT.

The chain is built from TRBV7-3 and TRBJ1-3; D is unclear. CDR1 and CDR2 (germline): SGHTA, FQGTGA. Trimming cost V 2 bases and J 4 bases, with 9 bases left between them. The CDR3 sequence is 14 residues long. In DNA form, the CDR3 reads TGTGCCAGCAGCTTAGGAGGGTCAGGAAACACCATATATTTT. This translates into CASSLGGSGNTIYF.

This clone was detected a few times. The chain links TRBV7-6 to TRBJ2-7; 7 positions agree with TRBD1. The trim removed 3 bases at V and 3 bases at J, leaving 2 bases unmatched. This CDR3 is 13 amino acids long. Per the germline V gene, CDR1 is SGHVS and CDR2 is FNYEAQ. The CDR3 loop is CASSFGDSYEQYF. DNA for the CDR3: TGTGCCAGCAGCTTCGGGGACAGCTACGAGCAGTACTTC.

This clone was counted between two and nine times. V and J are TRBV6-5 and TRBJ1-6, with D tentatively TRBD1 (6 bases). This CDR3 region has 14 residues. Between the trimmed V and J ends, which lost 6 bases and 8 bases, there was a span of 14 bases. Germline lookup yields CDR1 MNHEY and CDR2 SVGAGI. CDR3 sequence: CASSNRVRDSPLHF. The DNA for the CDR3 is TGTGCCAGCAGCAACAGGGTGCGCGATTCACCCCTCCACTTT.

The V gene is TRBV27, the J gene TRBJ2-5, with D unresolved. The DNA end is a closer match to TRBJ2-7, so the J assignment may be wrong. This CDR3 has 13 residues. CDR1 is MNHEY, CDR2 SMNVEV, per germline (reference sequence). The CDR3 DNA is TGTGCCAGCAGTTTAAACCCATCTTACGAGCAGTACTTC. It translates to CASSLNPSYEQYF.

The rearrangement links TRBV5-6 to TRBJ1-1; D gene unclear. V was pared by 5 bases and J by 0 bases, with 11 bases between. The CDR3 has 14 amino acids. CDR1 and CDR2 from the germline V gene are SGHDT and YYEEEE. CDR3 nucleotides: TGTGCCAGCAGACCCCTAGGAGTGAACACTGAAGCTTTCTTT. Amino acid sequence: CASRPLGVNTEAFF.

This chain joins TRBV9 and TRBJ2-3; D ambiguous. V was cut by 0 bases and J by 2 bases, with 7 bases left in between. The CDR3 is made up of 14 amino acids. Per the germline V gene, CDR1 is SGDLS and CDR2 is YYNGEE. CDR3 loop: CASSVGRLTDTQYF. In DNA, the CDR3 is TGTGCCAGCAGCGTAGGTCGACTCACAGATACGCAGTATTTT.

This clone occurred once. The rearrangement uses TRBV7-2 and TRBJ2-1, with 9 bases lining up with TRBD2. The CDR3 is 15 amino acids. Germline assignment: CDR1 SGHTA and CDR2 FQGNSA. J was trimmed by 5 bases and V by 3 bases; bases with no gene match: 5. CDR3 region: CASSFTSGHHNEQFF. The CDR3 DNA is TGTGCCAGCAGCTTCACTAGCGGGCATCACAATGAGCAGTTCTTC.

CDR3 protein: CASSSGASDEKLFF. In DNA, the CDR3 is TGTGCCAGCAGCTCAGGGGCAAGCGATGAAAAACTGTTTTTT. This chain uses TRBV11-2 with TRBJ1-4; TRBD1 is a possible D gene (6 bases). Germline values: CDR1 SGHAT, CDR2 FQNNGV. This CDR3 contains 14 residues. V lost 4 bases and J 6 bases, leaving 12 bases between the germline ends.

V gene TRBV15 combines with J gene TRBJ2-5; 7 bases align to TRBD2. The end of the DNA aligns better with TRBJ2-7, so the J call may be wrong. CDR1 LNHNV and CDR2 YYDKDF come from the germline V gene (reference sequence). This CDR3 contains 16 residues. The DNA for the CDR3 is TGTGCCACCAGCAGCGGGGCGCGGGAGCCCTCCTACGAGCAGTACTTC. This codes for CATSSGAREPSYEQYF.

The rearrangement joins TRBV6-5 to TRBJ1-1, with D tentatively TRBD1 (5 bases). Germline V gene sequence: CDR1 MNHEY, CDR2 SVGAGI. The CDR3 spans 11 residues. Trimming removed 5 bases from V and 10 bases from J, with 11 bases in between. The CDR3 DNA reads as TGTGCCAGCAGTGAAAACGGGGGAGCTTTCTTT. It yields the protein CASSENGGAFF.

This clone was found once. This sequence joins TRBV5-1 and TRBJ1-1; tentative D call: TRBD1 (6 bases). There are 15 residues in the CDR3. Germline V gene sequence: CDR1 SGHRS, CDR2 YFSETQ. V was cut by 0 bases and J by 1 base, with 10 bases left in between. The CDR3 here is CASSLGQAGNTEAFF. CDR3 nucleotides: TGCGCCAGCAGCTTGGGACAGGCCGGGAACACTGAAGCTTTCTTT.

The V call is TRBV7-8, the J call TRBJ2-3; 7 nucleotides match TRBD1. The CDR3 spans 14 residues. V was pared by 5 bases and J by 7 bases, with 9 bases of the junction left unmatched. Germline V lookup: CDR1 SGHVS, CDR2 FQNEAQ. CDR3 sequence: CASSPQTGPYTQYF. CDR3 bases: TGTGCCAGCAGCCCGCAGACAGGGCCCTATACGCAGTATTTT.

The V call is TRBV6-5, the J call TRBJ1-2; no firm D call. CDR3 length equals 16 residues. Trimming removed 0 bases from V and 0 bases from J, with 11 bases in between. Germline V CDR1 and CDR2: MNHEY, SVGAGI. The CDR3 spells CASSYSSSYSNYGYTF. CDR3 nucleotides: TGTGCCAGCAGTTACTCCTCCTCCTATTCTAACTATGGCTACACCTTC.

In this sample, this clone turned up once. Relative to the germline gene, one junction end is altered; a read error may explain this. V usage is TRBV5-5 and J usage is TRBJ1-2, with D unclear. Germline lookup yields CDR1 SGHKS and CDR2 YYEKEE (reference sequence). The CDR3 has 14 residues. The CDR3 region is CASSSPTYDYAYTF. The CDR3 coding sequence is TGTGCCAGCAGCTCCCCCACCTATGACTATGCCTACACCTTC.

The rearrangement links TRBV11-2 to TRBJ1-1; 8 nucleotides match TRBD1. The V segment lost 8 bases and the J segment 4 bases; nucleotides outside the gene matches: 6. CDR3 length: 13 residues. Germline V gene data show CDR1 as SGHAT and CDR2 as FQNNGV. The CDR3 region has the DNA TGTGCCAGCGAAATCGACAGGGGCACTGAAGCTTTCTTT. Translating gives CASEIDRGTEAFF.

This clone was seen just once. The CDR3 reads CASSLVDSPLPNTEAFF. CDR3 nucleotide sequence: TGTGCCAGCAGCTTAGTGGACAGTCCCCTCCCGAACACTGAAGCTTTCTTT. V usage is TRBV7-7 and J usage is TRBJ1-1; D is perhaps TRBD1 (6 bases). This CDR3 has 17 residues. Germline-derived CDR1 and CDR2 are SSHAT and FNYEAQ (reference sequence). Trimming left V 1 base short and J 1 base short, with 16 bases between.

This clone has just a few counts. The chain carries TRBV6-5 and TRBJ1-2; 7 nucleotides line up with TRBD1. Per germline, CDR1 MNHEY and CDR2 SVGAGI. The CDR3 sequence is 13 residues long. V was clipped by 7 bases and J by 4 bases; unmatched bases: 6. CDR3 DNA: TGTGCCAGCATGGGACAGACCTTCTATGGCTACACCTTC. This encodes CASMGQTFYGYTF.

The J gene is TRBJ1-2, the V gene TRBV5-1; 8 bases are shared with TRBD1. The CDR3 sequence is 13 residues long. Germline assignment: CDR1 SGHRS and CDR2 YFSETQ. Trimming at V came to 4 bases and at J to 3 bases, leaving 2 bases not matched to a gene. The CDR3 coding sequence is TGCGCCAGCAGCACACAGGGGGACTATGGCTACACCTTC. Residues: CASSTQGDYGYTF.

V is TRBV7-9 and J is TRBJ2-5; D is perhaps TRBD1 (6 bases). The last part of the DNA fits TRBJ2-7 better; the J call may be wrong. The germline CDR1 and CDR2 sequences are SEHNR and FQNEAQ (reference sequence). The CDR3 loop spans 13 amino acids. CDR3 sequence: CASSHPQGYEQYF. The CDR3 coding sequence is TGTGCCAGCAGCCACCCTCAGGGGTACGAGCAGTACTTC.

This chain links TRBV2 with TRBJ2-5; TRBD2 matches at 7 bases. The J call may be faulty, since TRBJ2-7 better matches the DNA end. The CDR3 runs 13 residues. Germline V lookup: CDR1 SNHLY, CDR2 FYNNEI. The CDR3 loop is CASIPAGVGEQYF. For the CDR3, the DNA is TGTGCCAGCATTCCCGCGGGGGTGGGCGAGCAGTACTTC.

By share, this clone ranks as large. CDR3 bases: TGTGCCAGCAGTCTAGACTATGGCTACACCTTC. Translation gives CASSLDYGYTF. This chain connects TRBV2 to TRBJ1-2; D is ambiguous. CDR3 size: 11 residues. Trimming pared 5 bases from V and 3 bases from J, leaving 4 bases between. CDR1 SNHLY and CDR2 FYNNEI come from the germline V gene. The entire variable domain, with the rest obtained from reference TRBV2 and TRBJ1-2, is as follows: EPEVTQTPSHQVTQMGQEVILRCVPISNHLYFYWYRQILGQKVEFLVSFYNNEISEKSEIFDDQFSVERPDGSNFTLKIRSTKLEDSAMYFCASSLDYGYTFGSGTRLTVV.

CDR3 nucleotides: TGTGCCAGCAGCTTGAAGGGGGGGGACTCCTACGAGCAGTACTTC. As protein: CASSLKGGDSYEQYF. The chain carries TRBV5-4 and TRBJ2-7, with TRBD2 as a possible D gene (7 bases). The V end lost 1 base, the J end lost 0 bases, and 11 bases lay between the germline ends. This CDR3 region has 15 residues. The germline V gene has CDR1 SGHNT and CDR2 YYREEE (reference sequence).

The CDR3 sequence is CSVGSAMGAGYTF. CDR3 DNA sequence: TGCAGCGTTGGATCCGCGATGGGGGCTGGCTACACCTTC. This chain connects TRBV29-1 to TRBJ1-2, with a weak D call TRBD1 (6 bases). The CDR3 is made up of 13 amino acids. CDR1 and CDR2 (germline): SQVTM, ANQGSEA. V was trimmed by 4 bases and J by 7 bases, leaving 16 bases between them.